This is a list of T cell receptor beta chains from one sample in a study of cytomegalovirus exposure and HLA in healthy donors. Repertoires were generated with immunoSEQ multiplex PCR, while TCRdb's copy carries only in-frame clones and drops some. The table includes roughly 130,000 clones, 75% to 85% detected once. Material: PBMCs. The receptors come from a man aged 45-60 years in good health and CMV-seronegative. Both conserved end residues are part of each CDR3. The order of the fields is V gene, clone size, J gene, D gene, CDR3 DNA, CDR3 protein. A D gene is named only where the DNA matches it firmly. Size values are once, few and many counts, or a class for expanded clones, and some rows have none.

TRBV7-9	.	TRBJ1-4	TRBD1	TGTGCCAGCAGCCACCCATTGGGACAGGGGAATGAAAAACTGTTTTTT	CASSHPLGQGNEKLFF
TRBV30	once	TRBJ1-4	.	TGTGCCTGGAGTGTACGCAGGGCTAATGAAAAACTGTTTTTT	CAWSVRRANEKLFF
TRBV6-6	.	TRBJ1-5	.	TGTGCCAGTACGACAGGCCCTGGGGGCAATCAGCCCCAGCATTTT	CASTTGPGGNQPQHF
TRBV10-2	.	TRBJ1-1	.	TGCGCCAGCAGTGAACCGGGTGGAGACACTGAAGCTTTCTTT	CASSEPGGDTEAFF
TRBV4-1	.	TRBJ1-2	TRBD1	TGCGCCAGCAGCCAACTCCTCAGGGGGATGAACTATGGCTACACCTTC	CASSQLLRGMNYGYTF
TRBV4-1	.	TRBJ2-2	.	TGCGCCAGCAGCCTCCCACGAGGCGACCCAGCCTACACCGGGGAGCTGTTTTTT	CASSLPRGDPAYTGELFF
TRBV4-2	.	TRBJ1-1	.	TGTGCCAGCAGCCAAGCAGGGATAACGGACACTGAAGCTTTCTTT	CASSQAGITDTEAFF
TRBV4-2	.	TRBJ1-1	.	TGTGCCAGCAGCCAAGATGCGGCGATGAACACTGAAGCTTTCTTT	CASSQDAAMNTEAFF
TRBV7-9	.	TRBJ2-7	TRBD1	TGTGCCAGCAGCTCACCGGGACAGGGCTACGAGCAGTACTTC	CASSSPGQGYEQYF
TRBV30	.	TRBJ1-5	TRBD1	TGTGCCTGGACTGGGACAGGGGAAGGTCAGCCCCAGCATTTT	CAWTGTGEGQPQHF
TRBV7-8	.	TRBJ1-5	.	TGTGCCAGCAGCTCCACAGATCAGCCCCAGCATTTT	CASSSTDQPQHF
TRBV9	.	TRBJ2-7	TRBD1	TGTGCCAGCAGCGTAGGCCGGGGACAGGGCTACGAGCAGTACTTC	CASSVGRGQGYEQYF
TRBV5-1	.	TRBJ2-3	.	TGCGCCAGCAGCGTCGGACAGCGAAGCACAGATACGCAGTATTTT	CASSVGQRSTDTQYF
TRBV18	.	TRBJ2-7	TRBD1	TGTGCCAGCTCACTCCGGGACAGCTCCTACGAGCAGTACTTC	CASSLRDSSYEQYF
TRBV6-1	.	TRBJ2-7	TRBD1	TGTGCCAGCAGTGAACTTACCGGGACAGGGGGTAGTGAGCAGTACTTC	CASSELTGTGGSEQYF
TRBV9	.	TRBJ2-1	TRBD2	TGTGCCAGCAGCGATCGATCCAGCGCCGTTTTCCCCGGGGGGTCCTACAATGAGCAGTTCTTC	CASSDRSSAVFPGGSYNEQFF
TRBV2	.	TRBJ1-5	TRBD1	TGTGCCAGCACCTCCCTGGGACAGCAGATAGATCAGCCCCAGCATTTT	CASTSLGQQIDQPQHF
TRBV2	.	TRBJ2-1	TRBD2	TGTGCCAGCATCGGGACTAGCTTCGGTTCCCTCTACAATGAGCAGTTCTTC	CASIGTSFGSLYNEQFF
TRBV5-6	.	TRBJ2-7	.	TGTGCCAGCAGCTTGGCCGGGTTCCAGTCTTCCTACGAGCAGTACTTC	CASSLAGFQSSYEQYF
TRBV6-1	few	TRBJ2-1	TRBD1	TGTGCCAGTCGGGACAGCCCCAATGAGCAGTTCTTC	CASRDSPNEQFF
TRBV7-9	.	TRBJ2-5	.	TGTGCCAGCAGCTTAGCGGTGGGCGGGGGCCTTGGCCAAGAGACCCAGTACTTC	CASSLAVGGGLGQETQYF
TRBV10-3	.	TRBJ1-3	.	TGTGCCATCAACCTTAGCATCGACACCATATATTTT	CAINLSIDTIYF
TRBV5-4	.	TRBJ2-3	TRBD2	TGTGCCAGCAGCTTAGCGGGGGGGACAGATACGCAGTATTTT	CASSLAGGTDTQYF
TRBV7-9	.	TRBJ2-2	.	TGTGCCAGCAGGCTCACAGGTCCGGGCGGGGAGCTGTTTTTT	CASRLTGPGGELFF
TRBV10-3	.	TRBJ2-5	TRBD1	TGTGCCACGGGGACAGGCCAAGAGACCCAGTACTTC	CATGTGQETQYF
TRBV10-3	.	TRBJ2-7	TRBD1	TGTGCCATCAGTGGGCCAGAGACAGGGGAGTCCTACGAGCAGTACTTC	CAISGPETGESYEQYF
TRBV19	.	TRBJ2-3	TRBD2	TGTGCCAGTAGGGGAACTAGCGGGGGCCCCCCAGATACGCAGTATTTT	CASRGTSGGPPDTQYF
TRBV5-5	.	TRBJ2-3	TRBD2	TGTGCCAGCAGCTACCCAATAAGCGGGGGACTCACAGATACGCAGTATTTT	CASSYPISGGLTDTQYF
TRBV7-9	.	TRBJ1-4	TRBD1	TGTGCCAGCAGCTTGGCGGGACAGGATGAAAAACTGTTTTTT	CASSLAGQDEKLFF
TRBV5-1	.	TRBJ2-1	.	TGCGCCAGCAGCTTGGACGGGGTAGAGCAGTTCTTC	CASSLDGVEQFF
TRBV19	once	TRBJ1-5	.	TGTGCCAGTAGTATAGAGGCGCAGGGCACTCAGCCCCAGCATTTT	CASSIEAQGTQPQHF
TRBV7-8	.	TRBJ2-2	TRBD1	TGTGCCAGCAGCTTGGACAGGGGTACGAACACCGGGGAGCTGTTTTTT	CASSLDRGTNTGELFF
TRBV5-1	.	TRBJ2-7	.	TGCGCCAGCAGCATCGACAGCTACGAGCAGTACTTC	CASSIDSYEQYF
TRBV6-5	few	TRBJ2-4	TRBD1	TGTGCCAGCAGCCCCGGGACAGGGACGAGAAACATTCAGTACTTC	CASSPGTGTRNIQYF
TRBV4-1	.	TRBJ1-1	.	TGCGCCAGCAGCCAAAGCGCCACCCGAGGGCCCGGTCGGGCTTTCTTT	CASSQSATRGPGRAFF
TRBV7-2	.	TRBJ2-3	.	TGTGCCAGCAGCTTAGGTGTCTACACAGATACGCAGTATTTT	CASSLGVYTDTQYF
TRBV7-3	once	TRBJ2-6	.	TGTGCCAGCAGCTTAATGGGGCGGATCTCTGGGGCCAACGTCCTGACTTTC	CASSLMGRISGANVLTF
TRBV5-1	.	TRBJ2-7	TRBD1	TGCGCCAGCAGCTCGGCCCTGGGACAGACGACGTACTTC	CASSSALGQTTYF
TRBV14	.	TRBJ2-7	TRBD1	TGTGCCAGCAGCCCCCGGGACAGGGCTGCCGAGCAGTACTTC	CASSPRDRAAEQYF
TRBV6-5	few	TRBJ1-3	.	TGTGCCAGCCGCCGGGGGGCAGGTGGAAACACCATATATTTT	CASRRGAGGNTIYF
TRBV18	.	TRBJ2-5	.	TGTGCCAGCTCTCGACGGGACACCCAAGAGACCCAGTACTTC	CASSRRDTQETQYF
TRBV7-9	.	TRBJ2-5	TRBD1	TGTGCCAGCAGCCGAGACAGGGGCGGAGAGACCCAGTACTTC	CASSRDRGGETQYF
TRBV5-6	.	TRBJ1-1	.	TGTGCCAGCAGCTTGGACGCGGACACTGAAGCTTTCTTT	CASSLDADTEAFF
TRBV10-2	once	TRBJ1-2	.	TGCGCCAGCAGTGAAGCGGGCTATGGCTACACCTTC	CASSEAGYGYTF
TRBV9	.	TRBJ2-2	.	TGTGCCAGCAGCGTTGGGGGGGCGGACACCGGGGAGCTGTTTTTT	CASSVGGADTGELFF
TRBV7-3	.	TRBJ1-3	.	TGTGCCAGCAGCGCAGACTCTGGAAACACCATATATTTT	CASSADSGNTIYF
TRBV9	.	TRBJ1-6	TRBD1	TGTGCCAGCAGCTTAGGAAGGGGGCTAAATTCACCCCTCCACTTT	CASSLGRGLNSPLHF
TRBV27	.	TRBJ1-1	TRBD1	TGTGCCAGCACCCCACCCGGACAGGTTCCCACTGAAGCTTTCTTT	CASTPPGQVPTEAFF
TRBV9	few	TRBJ1-4	TRBD1	TGTGCCAGCAGCGCGACAGGGGGGACTAATGAAAAACTGTTTTTT	CASSATGGTNEKLFF
TRBV4-2	.	TRBJ2-5	.	TGTGCCAGCGGCCAAAATACGGAGGGGGAGACCCAGTACTTC	CASGQNTEGETQYF
TRBV4-3	.	TRBJ2-7	TRBD1	TGCGCCAGCAGCCAAGGACAGGGGTTTAACAACGAGCAGTACTTC	CASSQGQGFNNEQYF
TRBV30	once	TRBJ1-3	TRBD1	TGTGCCTGGAGGCGCAGGGGGCTAGGAAACACCATATATTTT	CAWRRRGLGNTIYF
TRBV4-1	.	TRBJ1-2	TRBD1	TGCGCCAGCAGCCAGGAAAGACAGGGGTTGCACTATGGCTACACCTTC	CASSQERQGLHYGYTF
TRBV5-1	.	TRBJ2-7	TRBD1	TGCGCCAGCAGCTTCGGGACAGGCATCTACGAGCAGTACTTC	CASSFGTGIYEQYF
TRBV19	.	TRBJ1-1	.	TGTGCCAGTAGTACCGGGGGGAGTACTGAAGCTTTCTTT	CASSTGGSTEAFF
TRBV5-1	.	TRBJ2-3	TRBD2	TGCGCCAGCAGCCTAGGACTAGCGGGGTTTAGAGATACGCAGTATTTT	CASSLGLAGFRDTQYF
TRBV28	.	TRBJ2-2	TRBD2	TGTGCCAGCAGTTTAGTACTAGCGGGCACACCGTCCGGGGAGCTGTTTTTT	CASSLVLAGTPSGELFF